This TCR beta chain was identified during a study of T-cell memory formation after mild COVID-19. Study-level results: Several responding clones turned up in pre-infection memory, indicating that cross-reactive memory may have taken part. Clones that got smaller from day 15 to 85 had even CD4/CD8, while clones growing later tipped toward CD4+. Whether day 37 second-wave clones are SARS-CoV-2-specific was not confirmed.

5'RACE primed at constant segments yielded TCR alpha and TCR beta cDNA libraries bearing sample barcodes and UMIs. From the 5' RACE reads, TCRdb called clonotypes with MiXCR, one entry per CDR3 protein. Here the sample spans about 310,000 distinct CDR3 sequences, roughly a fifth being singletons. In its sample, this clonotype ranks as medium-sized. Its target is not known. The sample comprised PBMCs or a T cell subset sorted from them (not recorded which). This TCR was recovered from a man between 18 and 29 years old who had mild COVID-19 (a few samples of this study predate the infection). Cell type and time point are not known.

CDR3 amino acids: CASTSGAGTDTQYF. CDR3 DNA sequence: TGTGCCAGCACATCAGGGGCTGGCACAGATACGCAGTATTTT. The chain recombines TRBV25-1 with TRBJ2-3; D might be TRBD1 (6 bases). The V end lost 7 bases, the J end lost 1 base, and 12 bases lay between the germline ends. This CDR3 is 14 amino acids long. The V gene's germline CDR1 is MGHDK and CDR2 SYGVNS. Based on the CDR3 plus reference TRBV25-1 and TRBJ2-3, the full variable domain is EADIYQTPRYLVIGTGKKITLECSQTMGHDKMYWYQQDPGMELHLIHYSYGVNSTEKGDLSSESTVSRIRTEHFPLTLESARPSHTSQYLCASTSGAGTDTQYFGPGTRLTVL.